A selection of T cell receptor beta chains follows, all from one sample in a study of memory CD4+ T cells and cytomegalovirus serostatus. Repertoires were generated with immunoSEQ multiplex PCR, while TCRdb's copy carries only in-frame clones and drops some. The sample has about 50,000 clones, 70% to 85% seen once. Input material: memory CD4+ T cells from blood. The receptor source for this set is an adult in good health and CMV-seronegative. CDR3s include the opening cysteine and the closing phenylalanine or tryptophan. The order of the fields is CDR3 length, V gene, J gene, clone size, D gene, CDR3 DNA, CDR3 protein. The D gene is left open where the match is weak. Clone size is shown for a subset of rows, as once, few, many or a class of expanded clone.

length: 14
V: TRBV7-2
J: TRBJ2-3
size: NA
D: NA
DNA: TGTGCCAGCAGCCCTATCCCTAGCGTAGATACGCAGTATTTT
CDR3: CASSPIPSVDTQYF

length: 13
V: TRBV30
J: TRBJ2-3
size: few
D: NA
DNA: TGTGCCTGGACAGGGGCTTCCACAGATACGCAGTATTTT
CDR3: CAWTGASTDTQYF

length: 16
V: TRBV15
J: TRBJ2-6
size: once
D: TRBD1
DNA: TGTGCCACCAGCGGACAGGGGGCGCCTGGGGCCAACGTCCTGACTTTC
CDR3: CATSGQGAPGANVLTF

length: 19
V: TRBV27
J: TRBJ2-2
size: NA
D: TRBD2
DNA: TGTGCCAGCAGTTCCGGACTAGCGGGGCCACTACGGAACACCGGGGAGCTGTTTTTT
CDR3: CASSSGLAGPLRNTGELFF

length: 13
V: TRBV6-5
J: TRBJ1-1
size: NA
D: NA
DNA: TGTGCCAGCAGTATGACAGGGAACACTGAAGCTTTCTTT
CDR3: CASSMTGNTEAFF

length: 20
V: TRBV4-1
J: TRBJ2-3
size: NA
D: TRBD2
DNA: TGCGCCAGCAGCCAAGAATCCCGGACTAGCGGGGTCGCGGGGGGAGATACGCAGTATTTT
CDR3: CASSQESRTSGVAGGDTQYF

length: 14
V: TRBV7-2
J: TRBJ2-5
size: NA
D: NA
DNA: TGTGCCAGCAGCTTAGCTCAGGCCCAAGAGACCCAGTACTTC
CDR3: CASSLAQAQETQYF

length: 16
V: TRBV14
J: TRBJ1-4
size: NA
D: NA
DNA: TGTGCCAGCAGCCAGCCACAGCGACCAACTAATGAAAAACTGTTTTTT
CDR3: CASSQPQRPTNEKLFF

length: 17
V: TRBV7-2
J: TRBJ2-7
size: NA
D: TRBD2
DNA: TGTGCCAGCAGCCTCCAGAGCGGGGGCCAAATTACCTACGAGCAGTACTTC
CDR3: CASSLQSGGQITYEQYF

length: 13
V: TRBV10-3
J: TRBJ1-1
size: NA
D: NA
DNA: TGTGCCATTCAGCCGAGCCTTGACACTGAAGCTTTCTTT
CDR3: CAIQPSLDTEAFF

length: 16
V: TRBV5-1
J: TRBJ2-1
size: NA
D: TRBD2
DNA: TGCGCCAGCAGCTTGTGGGCGGGGGGTCCAAACAATGAGCAGTTCTTC
CDR3: CASSLWAGGPNNEQFF

length: 13
V: TRBV2
J: TRBJ2-2
size: few
D: NA
DNA: TGTGCCAGCAGCCCAGGGGTCCCCGGGGAGCTGTTTTTT
CDR3: CASSPGVPGELFF

length: 13
V: TRBV7-8
J: TRBJ1-1
size: once
D: NA
DNA: TGTGCCAGCAGCTTAGACAGGGACACTGAAGCTTTCTTT
CDR3: CASSLDRDTEAFF

length: 18
V: TRBV10-3
J: TRBJ2-2
size: NA
D: TRBD1
DNA: TGTGCCATCAGTGAGTCGACCCCCGGACAGGGGACAAGCGGGGAGCTGTTTTTT
CDR3: CAISESTPGQGTSGELFF

length: 14
V: TRBV6-5
J: TRBJ1-2
size: NA
D: NA
DNA: TGTGCCAGCAGTTATAAGCCCCTAACAAGTGGCTACACCTTC
CDR3: CASSYKPLTSGYTF

length: 14
V: TRBV7-2
J: TRBJ2-7
size: NA
D: TRBD1
DNA: TGTGCCAGCAGCCCGGCGGGGACAGGTCGCGAGCAGTACTTC
CDR3: CASSPAGTGREQYF

length: 14
V: TRBV6-5
J: TRBJ2-7
size: NA
D: NA
DNA: TGTGCCAGCAGTTACTCGTTACGTGTGTACGAGCAGTACTTC
CDR3: CASSYSLRVYEQYF

length: 15
V: TRBV2
J: TRBJ2-7
size: NA
D: NA
DNA: TGTGCCAGCAGCCCCATGGGTCCTGGGGCCTACGAGCAGTACTTC
CDR3: CASSPMGPGAYEQYF

length: 14
V: TRBV6-6
J: TRBJ2-7
size: NA
D: TRBD2
DNA: TGTGCCAGCGGATATAGCGGGGCATTGAACGAGCAGTACTTC
CDR3: CASGYSGALNEQYF

length: 15
V: TRBV6-1
J: TRBJ1-2
size: NA
D: NA
DNA: TGTGCCAGCAGTAGGGATCGTCAGGCTAACTATGGCTACACCTTC
CDR3: CASSRDRQANYGYTF

length: 15
V: TRBV9
J: TRBJ1-4
size: NA
D: NA
DNA: TGTGCCAGCAGCGTAAACCCCGGGTATAATGAAAAACTGTTTTTT
CDR3: CASSVNPGYNEKLFF

length: 19
V: TRBV21-1
J: TRBJ1-4
size: NA
D: NA
DNA: TGTGCCAGCAGTCGTCGGGGACAGGGTGGAATGCGGTCTCATGAAAAACTGTTTTTT
CDR3: CASSRRGQGGMRSHEKLFF

length: 14
V: TRBV19
J: TRBJ2-1
size: NA
D: NA
DNA: TGTGCCAGTAGTCCCCCCCAGGGCGCCCATGAGCAGTTCTTC
CDR3: CASSPPQGAHEQFF

length: 15
V: TRBV6-1
J: TRBJ2-3
size: NA
D: NA
DNA: TGTGCCAGCAGTGTAACCGGGGCCGGCACAGATACGCAGTATTTT
CDR3: CASSVTGAGTDTQYF

length: 12
V: TRBV6-5
J: TRBJ1-6
size: NA
D: NA
DNA: TGTGCCAGCAGTTTTGAGGGGTCACCCCTCCACTTT
CDR3: CASSFEGSPLHF

length: 16
V: TRBV7-6
J: TRBJ2-2
size: NA
D: NA
DNA: TGTGCCAGCAGACATGTGGGGGGAACGAACACCGGGGAGCTGTTTTTT
CDR3: CASRHVGGTNTGELFF

length: 17
V: TRBV18
J: TRBJ1-6
size: NA
D: TRBD1
DNA: TGTGCCAGCTCACCGATGGAAGGACAGGGGGGGAATTCACCCCTCCACTTT
CDR3: CASSPMEGQGGNSPLHF

length: 13
V: TRBV11-2
J: TRBJ2-5
size: NA
D: TRBD2
DNA: TGTGCCAGCAGCTCTAGCGGGAGCGAGACCCAGTACTTC
CDR3: CASSSSGSETQYF

length: 13
V: TRBV2
J: TRBJ1-2
size: few
D: NA
DNA: TGTGCCAGCAGGAGGGACCCGGAGGATGGCTACACCTTC
CDR3: CASRRDPEDGYTF

length: 15
V: TRBV18
J: TRBJ2-1
size: NA
D: TRBD1
DNA: TGTGCCAGCTCACGGGGACAGGGGGCGTCGGATGAGCAGTTCTTC
CDR3: CASSRGQGASDEQFF

length: 15
V: TRBV7-6
J: TRBJ2-3
size: NA
D: TRBD2
DNA: TGTGCCAGCAGCCGTAGCGGGGGGGACACAGATACGCAGTATTTT
CDR3: CASSRSGGDTDTQYF

length: 14
V: TRBV5-1
J: TRBJ1-5
size: NA
D: TRBD1
DNA: TGCGCCAGCAGCTCCGGACAGGGAGGTCAGCCCCAGCATTTT
CDR3: CASSSGQGGQPQHF

length: 14
V: TRBV30
J: TRBJ2-7
size: NA
D: NA
DNA: TGTGCCTGGAGTGTACTAGGGGGGTCCTACGAGCAGTACTTC
CDR3: CAWSVLGGSYEQYF

length: 14
V: TRBV4-2
J: TRBJ1-2
size: few
D: TRBD1
DNA: TGTGCCAGCAGCTCACCGGACAGGACCGTAGGCTACACCTTC
CDR3: CASSSPDRTVGYTF

length: 13
V: TRBV21-1
J: TRBJ1-5
size: once
D: NA
DNA: TGTGCCAGCAGCAGGACAGGGGATCAGCCCCAGCATTTT
CDR3: CASSRTGDQPQHF

length: 18
V: TRBV27
J: TRBJ2-6
size: NA
D: TRBD1
DNA: TGTGCCAGCAGTCAAACCGCCGGGACAGGGTCCGGGGCCAACGTCCTGACTTTC
CDR3: CASSQTAGTGSGANVLTF

length: 15
V: TRBV4-1
J: TRBJ2-6
size: NA
D: NA
DNA: TGCGCCAGCAGCCAAGTCGCCTCTGGGGCCAACGTCCTGACTTTC
CDR3: CASSQVASGANVLTF

length: 16
V: TRBV7-9
J: TRBJ1-1
size: NA
D: NA
DNA: TGTGCCAGCAGCCAACGGCTGGGGGGCCCTAACACTGAAGCTTTCTTT
CDR3: CASSQRLGGPNTEAFF

length: 16
V: TRBV28
J: TRBJ1-4
size: once
D: NA
DNA: TGTGCCAGCAGTTCCGGTACCGGGCGTGCTAATGAAAAACTGTTTTTT
CDR3: CASSSGTGRANEKLFF

length: 14
V: TRBV29-1
J: TRBJ2-5
size: NA
D: TRBD1
DNA: TGCAGCGTGACCGGGACAGGGTCCCAGAAGACCCAGTACTTC
CDR3: CSVTGTGSQKTQYF

length: 16
V: TRBV4-2
J: TRBJ2-3
size: NA
D: TRBD2
DNA: TGTGCCAGCAGCCAAGTCGGGGACTACGCCACAGATACGCAGTATTTT
CDR3: CASSQVGDYATDTQYF

length: 15
V: TRBV27
J: TRBJ1-5
size: NA
D: NA
DNA: TGTGCCAGCAGTTTCGGGGCAAATAGCAATCAGCCCCAGCATTTT
CDR3: CASSFGANSNQPQHF

length: 16
V: TRBV28
J: TRBJ1-4
size: NA
D: NA
DNA: TGTGCCAGCAGTTCCAATACCAGGGGCGGGCGTGAAAAACTGTTTTTT
CDR3: CASSSNTRGGREKLFF

length: 14
V: TRBV9
J: TRBJ2-7
size: NA
D: NA
DNA: TGTGCCAGCAGCGTAGATCCAGACTCCTACGAGCAGTACTTC
CDR3: CASSVDPDSYEQYF

length: 14
V: TRBV5-4
J: TRBJ2-1
size: NA
D: NA
DNA: TGTGCCAGCAGCTTAACAGTTTCCTACAATGAGCAGTTCTTC
CDR3: CASSLTVSYNEQFF

length: 14
V: TRBV28
J: TRBJ1-2
size: NA
D: TRBD1
DNA: TGTGCCAGCGAGACAGGGGCGAACCATTATGGCTACACCTTC
CDR3: CASETGANHYGYTF

length: 13
V: TRBV28
J: TRBJ2-2
size: NA
D: NA
DNA: TGTGCCAGCAGCTTTCCCGTGGTCGGGGAGCTGTTTTTT
CDR3: CASSFPVVGELFF

length: 14
V: TRBV2
J: TRBJ2-7
size: NA
D: NA
DNA: TGTGCCAGCAGTGAAGTGGACAGTTCCTACGAGCAGTACTTC
CDR3: CASSEVDSSYEQYF

length: 16
V: TRBV18
J: TRBJ2-2
size: NA
D: NA
DNA: TGTGCCAGCTCACCACGTTCTGGGACAAGGACCGGGGAGCTGTTTTTT
CDR3: CASSPRSGTRTGELFF

length: 14
V: TRBV2
J: TRBJ1-1
size: NA
D: NA
DNA: TGTGCCAGCAGTGGGTACAGGGTCCTGGAAGAAGCTTTCTTT
CDR3: CASSGYRVLEEAFF

length: 16
V: TRBV7-9
J: TRBJ2-3
size: NA
D: TRBD1
DNA: TGTGCCAGCAGCAGATACACAGGGGAACGGTCAGATACGCAGTATTTT
CDR3: CASSRYTGERSDTQYF

length: 15
V: TRBV25-1
J: TRBJ1-4
size: once
D: NA
DNA: TGTGCCAGCAGTGAATCACACAGTCCCTCTGAAAAACTGTTTTTT
CDR3: CASSESHSPSEKLFF

length: 14
V: TRBV7-9
J: TRBJ2-1
size: NA
D: NA
DNA: TGTGCCACCTCCCGGGGGGCGCGTAACTTTGGGCAGTTCTTC
CDR3: CATSRGARNFGQFF

length: 15
V: TRBV19
J: TRBJ1-5
size: NA
D: NA
DNA: TGTGCCAGTAGTATCTCCAGGGGAAGGAATCAGCCCCAGCATTTT
CDR3: CASSISRGRNQPQHF

length: 19
V: TRBV4-2
J: TRBJ1-5
size: NA
D: NA
DNA: TGTGCCAGCAGCCCGGACCTTTTATCAGGTACGATTCGCAATCAGCCCCAGCATTTT
CDR3: CASSPDLLSGTIRNQPQHF